The T cell receptor beta chain under discussion was sequenced for a study of neurological immune-mediated disorders. Trimming cost V 3 bases and J 4 bases, with 9 bases left between them. The CDR3 spans 12 residues. Germline V gives CDR1 GTSNPN, CDR2 SVGIG (reference sequence). This clonotype came up many times. Its antigen remains unknown. With 10-nucleotide random UMIs included, cDNA was synthesized by 5'RACE. From the 5' RACE reads, TCRdb called clonotypes with MiXCR, one entry per CDR3 protein. The sample has over 50,000 distinct CDR3 sequences, approximately 5.1% seen once. Overall study findings and caveats: The authors found no clinical or MRI feature associated with the multiple sclerosis repertoire cluster. Multiple sclerosis was found to have the least TCR clonal expansion, below healthy controls, and HTLV-1-associated myelopathy the most.

The V call is TRBV30, the J call TRBJ1-2; TRBD1 might be the D (5 bases). The sample comprised PBMCs. The sequence derives from a human donor with multiple sclerosis. The donor label of this sample is uncertain. The chain's CDR3 is CAWSRDSYGYTF. CDR3 sequence (DNA): TGTGCCTGGAGCCGGGACTCCTATGGCTACACCTTC.